This TCR beta chain was captured by sequencing in a study of T cell repertoires in cytomegalovirus infection. Background on the study: Through public TCR beta signatures, both CMV infection and matching HLA type were indicated.

This clonotype was seen a few times. As yet, its antigen is unknown. The CDR3 has 16 residues. Germline-derived CDR1 and CDR2 are SQVTM and ANQGSEA. Trimming at V came to 4 bases and at J to 5 bases, leaving 9 bases not matched to a gene. Via MiXCR, TCRdb re-called the reads, giving one row per CDR3 protein. The sample holds a few hundred thousand distinct CDR3 sequences, around 25% seen once. Sequencing used cultured PBMCs, obtained from culture after CMV antigen stimulation. This clonotype was sampled from a human donor in good health (CMV status not recorded). Some clones in this sample may be carry-over from other donors' samples. The chain couples TRBV29-1 to TRBJ2-1, with 12 bases that match TRBD2. The CDR3 region is CSVVAGLAGGNNEQFF. Here the CDR3 DNA reads TGCAGCGTTGTAGCGGGGCTAGCGGGAGGGAACAATGAGCAGTTCTTC.